This T cell receptor (beta chain) was identified in a study of blood T cell repertoires in COVID-19. Background on the study: Some COVID-19 samples were acute and others convalescent; all came from the United States, Italy and Spain. Sources were T cells, B-cell-depleted T cells, or PBMCs; the material itself was cDNA or gDNA.

This CDR3 contains 16 residues. CDR1 is LGHDT, CDR2 YNNKEL, per germline (reference sequence). With V trimmed by 2 bases and J by 1 base, 4 bases remained unmatched. Participants were aged about 18 to 90 years, lived in over 20 US areas, and enrolled virtually. Allocation to cohorts depended on clinical history reported by the participants. Data came from immunoSEQ multiplex PCR; TCRdb stores just in-frame clones and leaves some out. The sample shows 470,000 or so clones, 87% of them seen only once. Sequencing used PBMCs or T cells enriched from blood (not recorded which). The receptor's source is a woman aged 18-29 years with acute COVID-19. The rearrangement joins TRBV3-1 (or the pseudogene TRBV3-2) to TRBJ2-3; 9 bases map to TRBD2. CDR3 nucleotide sequence: TGTGCCAGCAGCCAATCACGGACTAGCGGCACAGATACGCAGTATTTT. It yields the protein CASSQSRTSGTDTQYF.